The clone carrying this TCR beta chain was counted a few times. CDR1 is MNHEY, CDR2 SMNVEV, per germline (reference sequence). This CDR3 is built from 13 residues. V was shortened by 5 bases and J by 9 bases, with 17 bases between the two germline ends. This entry comes from a study of beta chain features in type 1 diabetes. Expressed TCRB transcripts were sequenced, since all the RNA that had been isolated was reverse transcribed. Repertoires were generated with immunoSEQ multiplex PCR, while TCRdb's copy carries only in-frame clones and drops some. The sample has hundreds of thousands of clones; around 13% are singletons.

The genes are TRBV27 and TRBJ2-7, with D possibly matching TRBD1 (6 bases). Source material: central memory CD4+ T cells from blood. The TCR originated in a man aged 25 to 40 in good health. The CDR3 is CASSQQGLVGQYV. DNA of the CDR3: TGTGCCAGCAGTCAACAGGGTTTGGTTGGGCAGTACGTC.